This T cell receptor (beta chain) came from a study of blood T cell repertoires in COVID-19. Study at large: The United States, Italy and Spain supplied acute and convalescent COVID-19 samples.

This CDR3 spans 15 amino acids. After removal of 2 bases from V and 5 bases from J, the junction contained 8 bases not matched to a gene. The germline V gene encodes CDR1 MNHEY and CDR2 SMNVEV (reference sequence). Source study methods: Amplification of reference gene primers provided the estimated nucleated cell counts. Produced via immunoSEQ multiplex PCR; TCRdb's table is partial and in-frame only. The DNA gave D and trimming, while V, J and clone size come from that table. The sample records approximately 240,000 clones, around four fifths being singletons. Sample: peripheral blood. The genes are TRBV27 and TRBJ1-2; 7 nucleotides line up with TRBD1. The receptor was isolated from a woman aged 60-70 years who had recovered from COVID-19. CDR3 in DNA: TGTGCCAGCAGTTTACGGTCGGGGACAGCTTATGGCTACACCTTC. Translating it yields CASSLRSGTAYGYTF.